These 29 T cell receptor beta chains were all obtained from the same sample, sequenced in a study of tumour-infiltrating T cells in Burkitt lymphoma (TCRdb year 2020). Libraries came from the immunoSEQ multiplex PCR assay. The clones in this table, taken by TCRdb from immuneACCESS, are in-frame only. Not every clone is retained; where verified, under half of the shortfall comes from an unresolved V gene, and the cause of the rest is unknown. Present in this sample are approximately 5,100 clones, about 13% of which were seen just once. Of the sample, approximately 25% falls within the top ten clones. Sequencing input: tumor tissue. The receptors derive from a human donor with Burkitt lymphoma.

J is TRBJ2-2 and V is TRBV28, with no clear D. Trimming took off 0 bases at V and 7 bases at J, with 6 bases between the two ends. The CDR3 is made up of 13 amino acids. The germline V gene encodes CDR1 MDHEN and CDR2 SYDVKM. The CDR3 region is CASSLWTRGELFF. DNA for the CDR3: TGTGCCAGCAGTTTATGGACTCGCGGGGAGCTGTTTTTT.

The chain combines TRBV7-8 with TRBJ2-7; D remains ambiguous. The germline V gene encodes CDR1 SGHVS and CDR2 FQNEAQ. The CDR3 is 16 residues long. Trimming took 5 bases from V and 5 from J, leaving 22 bases between them. The CDR3: CASSPKVAAGRHEQYF. The CDR3 coding sequence is TGTGCCAGCAGCCCTAAGGTGGCGGCCGGTCGGCACGAGCAGTACTTC.

J is TRBJ2-6 and V is TRBV7-2, with TRBD1 matching 7 bases. This CDR3 is built from 19 residues. V gave up 5 bases and J gave up 0 bases; unmatched junction bases: 13. The germline CDR1 and CDR2 sequences are SGHTA and FQGNSA. In nucleotides, the CDR3 is TGTGCCAGCAGCGGCAACAGGGGCCCATCCAACTCTGGGGCCAACGTCCTGACTTTC. Translation gives CASSGNRGPSNSGANVLTF.

Sample share makes this clone medium-sized. The genes are TRBV6-5 and TRBJ1-1; D is undetermined. Germline CDR1 is MNHEY and CDR2 is SVGAGI. The V gene lost 6 bases and the J gene lost 3 bases, with 14 bases spanning the gap. The CDR3 length is 14 residues. In DNA form, the CDR3 reads TGTGCCAGCAGCCCGAGTACCTTTGACACTGAAGCTTTCTTT. This gives the protein CASSPSTFDTEAFF.

The sample holds a few counts of this clone. The rearrangement uses TRBV28 and TRBJ2-7; 7 bases are shared with TRBD1. CDR1 MDHEN and CDR2 SYDVKM come from the germline V gene. The CDR3 sequence is 15 residues long. V was clipped by 5 bases and J by 2 bases; unmatched bases: 9. CDR3 amino acids: CASSPLQGPTYEQYF. The CDR3 nucleotides are TGTGCCAGCAGTCCCCTACAGGGGCCGACCTACGAGCAGTACTTC. The variable domain in full, with the rest retrieved from reference TRBV28 and TRBJ2-7, is DVKVTQSSRYLVKRTGEKVFLECVQDMDHENMFWYRQDPGLGLRLIYFSYDVKMKEKGDIPEGYSVSREKKERFSLILESASTNQTSMYLCASSPLQGPTYEQYFGPGTRLTVT.

V usage is TRBV5-1 and J usage is TRBJ2-3, with 10 bases matching TRBD2. The CDR3 runs to 15 residues. Trimming cost V 4 bases and J 2 bases; bases outside gene matches: 4. Germline lookup yields CDR1 SGHRS and CDR2 YFSETQ. CDR3 amino acids: CASSETSGFTDTQYF. The CDR3 coding sequence is TGCGCCAGCAGCGAGACTAGCGGGTTCACAGATACGCAGTATTTT.

About this clone itself: A much larger clone differs by one base, so this may be a read error. This specimen includes other DNA sequences encoding the same CDR3. V usage is TRBV28 and J usage is TRBJ1-2; weak D call: TRBD1 (5 bases). Germline V gene data show CDR1 as MDHEN and CDR2 as SYDVKM. The CDR3 extends over 13 amino acids. CDR3 DNA sequence: TGTGCCAGTAGTTTATTCCGGAGGGGAGGCTACACCTTC. Its protein is CASSLFRRGGYTF.

The CDR3 region is CASSVQGRDYGYTF. The CDR3 DNA is TGTGCCAGCAGTGTACAGGGTAGGGACTATGGCTACACCTTC. The chain couples TRBV6-1 to TRBJ1-2; the D gene is possibly TRBD1 (6 bases). The V gene's germline CDR1 is MNHNS and CDR2 SASEGT. There are 14 residues in the CDR3. V lost 4 bases and J lost 3, with 12 bases in between.

The V call is TRBV28, the J call TRBJ2-1; D is unresolved. The CDR3 has 14 residues. Germline CDR1 MDHEN, CDR2 SYDVKM. Trimming took off 2 bases at V and 14 bases at J, with 19 bases between the two ends. This CDR3 is CASSLVFSPRREFF. CDR3 DNA: TGTGCCAGCAGTTTAGTGTTTTCCCCCCGGCGAGAGTTCTTC.

This chain uses TRBV29-1 with TRBJ1-2; D ambiguous. CDR3 length: 8 residues. Germline assignment: CDR1 SQVTM and CDR2 ANQGSEA. V was shortened by 7 bases and J by 8 bases, with 5 bases between the two germline ends. The CDR3 nucleotides read TGCAGCGACAACGGCTACACCTTC. It specifies CSDNGYTF.

In this sample, this clone turned up a few times. The rearrangement uses TRBV30 and TRBJ2-1; TRBD1 or TRBD2 may be the D gene (6 bases each). This CDR3 comprises 15 residues. Trimming removed 3 bases at V and 4 bases at J, with 16 bases between. The V gene's germline CDR1 is GTSNPN and CDR2 SVGIG (reference sequence). The CDR3, as DNA: TGTGCCTGGAGCCCCGGGAGAGGGGGGTACAATGAGCAGTTCTTC. Translated: CAWSPGRGGYNEQFF.

This clone was found a few times. V gene TRBV2 combines with J gene TRBJ1-5; no firm D call. CDR1 SNHLY and CDR2 FYNNEI come from the germline V gene. With 5 bases removed from V and 0 bases from J, the gap between germline ends came to 8 bases. The CDR3 loop spans 14 amino acids. The CDR3 nucleotides read TGTGCCAGCAGTAGTGACGGTAGCAATCAGCCCCAGCATTTT. Its protein product is CASSSDGSNQPQHF.

In this sample, this clone turned up a few times. The V gene is TRBV30, the J gene TRBJ2-4; 7 positions agree with TRBD1. Germline V gene data show CDR1 as GTSNPN and CDR2 as SVGIG (reference sequence). The CDR3 is made up of 12 amino acids. J was trimmed by 6 bases and V by 5 bases; bases with no gene match: 4. The CDR3 nucleotides read TGTGCCTGGGGACAGGATAGAAACATTCAGTACTTC. This encodes CAWGQDRNIQYF.

This clone was seen a few times. The junction does not match germline at one end; this may be a read error. This CDR3 is also generated by other DNA sequences in the sample. The J gene is TRBJ2-3, the V gene TRBV5-8; maybe TRBD2 (5 bases). The germline V gene encodes CDR1 SGHTS and CDR2 YDEGEE. The CDR3 runs 17 residues. The CDR3 here is CASSLGVPQSVADTQYF. The CDR3 region has the DNA TGTGCCAGCAGTTTGGGAGTCCCTCAGAGTGTCGCAGATACGCAGTATTTT.

This clone came up a few times. The chain recombines TRBV18 with TRBJ2-3, with D uncertain. Trimming cost V 1 base and J 2 bases, with 10 bases left between them. Germline-derived CDR1 and CDR2 are KGHSH and LQKENI. The CDR3 runs to 15 residues. DNA for the CDR3: TGTGCCAGCTCACCACAAGGGAAGGCCACAGATACGCAGTATTTT. Protein sequence: CASSPQGKATDTQYF. The variable domain in full, completed from reference TRBV18 and TRBJ2-3, reads NAGVMQNPRHLVRRRGQEARLRCSPMKGHSHVYWYRQLPEEGLKFMVYLQKENIIDESGMPKERFSAEFPKEGPSILRIQQVVRGDSAAYFCASSPQGKATDTQYFGPGTRLTVL.

The V gene is TRBV19, the J gene TRBJ2-5; no clear D gene. With 1 base removed from V and 4 bases from J, the gap between germline ends came to 4 bases. There are 12 residues in the CDR3. CDR1 is LNHDA and CDR2 is SQIVND in the germline V gene (reference sequence). The CDR3, as DNA: TGTGCCAGTAGTATAGGTCGAGAGACCCAGTACTTC. Translation gives CASSIGRETQYF.

The table lists this clone with a few counts. The gene calls are TRBV4-3 and TRBJ2-1; either TRBD1 or TRBD2 may supply D (5 bases each). The CDR3 runs 14 residues. V lost 4 bases and J lost 8, with 15 bases in between. Germline CDR1 and CDR2: LGHNA and YSLEER. The DNA for the CDR3 is TGCGCCAGCAGCCCCTCTCGGGGCGTCTATGAGCAGTTCTTC. Its protein product is CASSPSRGVYEQFF.

The genes are TRBV12-5 and TRBJ2-5; TRBD1 matches 7 bases. There are 15 residues in the CDR3. The germline V gene has CDR1 LGHNT and CDR2 FRNRAP. The V gene end was trimmed by 2 bases and the J gene end by 6 bases; junction bases not matched to a gene: 9. The CDR3 is CASGLSSQGEQTQYF. In DNA, the CDR3 is TGTGCTAGTGGTTTGTCATCTCAGGGGGAACAGACCCAGTACTTC.

This chain uses TRBV27 with TRBJ2-3; D gene ambiguous. Trimming stripped 2 bases from V and 2 bases from J, with 11 bases between. In germline, CDR1 is MNHEY, CDR2 SMNVEV (reference sequence). The CDR3 is 15 residues long. The CDR3 DNA follows: TGTGCCAGCAGTTTAAGTACTGCAAACACAGATACGCAGTATTTT. Encoded protein: CASSLSTANTDTQYF.

In DNA, the CDR3 is TGTGCCAGCAGCTTATTCGGAACCCAACAAGAGACCCAGTACTTC. Translating gives CASSLFGTQQETQYF. The rearrangement uses TRBV7-2 and TRBJ2-5; D call uncertain. From germline, CDR1 is SGHTA and CDR2 FQGNSA. This CDR3 is 15 amino acids long. Trimming left V 2 bases short and J 2 bases short, with 12 bases between.

The J gene is TRBJ2-3, the V gene TRBV5-6; 9 bases are shared with TRBD2. J was trimmed by 1 base and V by 3 bases; bases with no gene match: 0. From germline, CDR1 is SGHDT and CDR2 YYEEEE. This CDR3 has 14 amino acids. CDR3 bases: TGTGCCAGCAGCTGGACTAGCGGCACAGATACGCAGTATTTT. As protein: CASSWTSGTDTQYF.

This clone was observed a handful of times. Distinct nucleotide sequences in the sample also encode this CDR3. This chain links TRBV25-1 with TRBJ2-3; possible D gene TRBD2, 5 bases. Germline V gene data show CDR1 as MGHDK and CDR2 as SYGVNS. V was clipped by 3 bases and J by 6 bases, with 22 bases between them. This CDR3 is 17 amino acids long. CDR3 sequence reads: CASSDSLANVLWDTQYF. CDR3 DNA sequence: TGTGCCAGCAGTGACAGTCTAGCCAACGTTCTTTGGGATACGCAGTATTTT.

The chain joins TRBV19 to TRBJ1-5; D is ambiguous. V was shortened by 1 base and J by 2 bases, with 12 bases between the two germline ends. The germline gives CDR1 LNHDA, CDR2 SQIVND (reference sequence). This CDR3 region has 16 residues. The CDR3 DNA is TGTGCCAGTAGTATAGGGGGATGGCGGGGCAATCAGCCCCAGCATTTT. Its translation: CASSIGGWRGNQPQHF.

This clone has a handful of counts. V is TRBV7-2 and J is TRBJ1-4; 7 bases match TRBD1. The germline V gene has CDR1 SGHTA and CDR2 FQGNSA. This CDR3 is 15 amino acids long. With V trimmed by 3 bases and J by 8 bases, 9 bases remained unmatched. CDR3: CASSFDRAYGEKLFF. CDR3 bases: TGTGCCAGCAGCTTCGACAGGGCGTATGGAGAAAAACTGTTTTTT.

The chain uses TRBV30 and TRBJ1-1; D ambiguous. The CDR3 is made up of 11 amino acids. The V gene's germline CDR1 is GTSNPN and CDR2 SVGIG (reference sequence). V shed 5 bases and J shed 3 bases, with 7 bases lying between them. CDR3 amino acids: CAWGRHTEAFF. The DNA for the CDR3 is TGTGCCTGGGGTCGGCACACTGAAGCTTTCTTT.

CDR3 sequence (DNA): TGTGCCAGCAGCTTAGAAAGCGGGACCCCAGATACGCAGTATTTT. Its protein is CASSLESGTPDTQYF. This chain connects TRBV11-2 to TRBJ2-3, with 7 bases that match TRBD2. Germline loops: CDR1 SGHAT, CDR2 FQNNGV. V shed 0 bases, J shed 4 bases, and the junction held 4 bases outside the gene matches. This CDR3 is 15 amino acids long.

The genes are TRBV7-2 and TRBJ1-1; 10 bases line up with TRBD1. The J segment lost 10 bases and the V segment lost 3 bases, leaving 11 bases of the junction unmatched. The germline CDR1 and CDR2 sequences are SGHTA and FQGNSA. The length of the CDR3 is 15 residues. CDR3 sequence reads: CASSLSSPGQGRAFF. CDR3 nucleotides: TGTGCCAGCAGCTTGTCCTCACCGGGACAGGGGAGAGCTTTCTTT. Full variable domain (remainder filled in from reference TRBV7-2 and TRBJ1-1): GAGVSQSPSNKVTEKGKDVELRCDPISGHTALYWYRQSLGQGLEFLIYFQGNSAPDKSGLPSDRFSAERTGGSVSTLTIQRTQQEDSAVYLCASSLSSPGQGRAFFGQGTRLTVV.

This clone was found a few times. Distinct nucleotide sequences in the sample also encode this CDR3. This chain links TRBV5-4 with TRBJ2-6; no reliable D call. Germline CDR1 is SGHNT and CDR2 is YYREEE (reference sequence). There are 16 residues in the CDR3. V dropped 3 bases and J dropped 1 base, with 11 bases sitting between them. CDR3 sequence: CASSSTADSGANVLTF. The CDR3 nucleotides read TGTGCCAGCAGCTCAACCGCAGATTCTGGGGCCAACGTCCTGACTTTC.

This clone rates as medium-sized. The chain is built from TRBV13 and TRBJ1-4; tentative D call: TRBD1 (5 bases). Germline CDR1 PRHDT, CDR2 FYEKMQ (reference sequence). Trimming removed 2 bases at V and 8 bases at J, with 12 bases between. The CDR3 spans 14 residues. The CDR3 DNA follows: TGTGCCAGCAGCTTAAAACAGTGGGGGGAAAAACTGTTTTTT. It codes for CASSLKQWGEKLFF.